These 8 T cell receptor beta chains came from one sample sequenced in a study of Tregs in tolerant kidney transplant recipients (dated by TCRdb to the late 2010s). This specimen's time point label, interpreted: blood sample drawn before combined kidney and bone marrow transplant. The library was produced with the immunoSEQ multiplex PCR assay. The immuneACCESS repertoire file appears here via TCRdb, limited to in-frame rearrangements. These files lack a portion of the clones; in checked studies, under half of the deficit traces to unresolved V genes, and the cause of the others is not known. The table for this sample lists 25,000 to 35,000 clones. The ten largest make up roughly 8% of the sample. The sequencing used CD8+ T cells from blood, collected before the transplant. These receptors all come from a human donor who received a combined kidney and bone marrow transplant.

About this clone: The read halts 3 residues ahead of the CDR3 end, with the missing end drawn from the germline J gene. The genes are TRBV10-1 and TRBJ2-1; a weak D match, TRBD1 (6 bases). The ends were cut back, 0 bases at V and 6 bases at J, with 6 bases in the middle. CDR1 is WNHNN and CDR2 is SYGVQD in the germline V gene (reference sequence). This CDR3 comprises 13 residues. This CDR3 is CASSESRGNEQFF. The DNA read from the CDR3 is TGCGCCAGCAGTGAGTCCAGGGGCAATGAG.

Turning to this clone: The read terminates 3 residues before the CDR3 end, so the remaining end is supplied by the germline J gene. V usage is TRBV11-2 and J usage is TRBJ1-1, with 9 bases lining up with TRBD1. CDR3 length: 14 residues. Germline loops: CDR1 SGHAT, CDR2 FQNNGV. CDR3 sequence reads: CASSLWTGAPEAFF. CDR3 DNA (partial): TGTGCCAGCAGCCTCTGGACAGGGGCCCCAGAA.

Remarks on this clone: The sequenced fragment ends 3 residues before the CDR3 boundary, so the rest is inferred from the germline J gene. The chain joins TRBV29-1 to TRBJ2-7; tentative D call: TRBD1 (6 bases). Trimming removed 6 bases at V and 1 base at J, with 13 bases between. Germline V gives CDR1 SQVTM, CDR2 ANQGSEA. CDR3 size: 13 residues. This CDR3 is CSVREGDSYEQYF. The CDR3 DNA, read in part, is TGCAGCGTCCGCGAGGGGGATTCCTACGAG.

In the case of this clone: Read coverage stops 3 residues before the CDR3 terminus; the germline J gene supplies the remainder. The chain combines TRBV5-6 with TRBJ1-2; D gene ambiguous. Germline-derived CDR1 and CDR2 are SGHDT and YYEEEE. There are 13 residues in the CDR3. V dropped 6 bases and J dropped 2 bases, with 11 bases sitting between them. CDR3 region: CASKASINYGYTF. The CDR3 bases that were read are TGTGCCAGCAAAGCTTCGATAAACTATGGC.

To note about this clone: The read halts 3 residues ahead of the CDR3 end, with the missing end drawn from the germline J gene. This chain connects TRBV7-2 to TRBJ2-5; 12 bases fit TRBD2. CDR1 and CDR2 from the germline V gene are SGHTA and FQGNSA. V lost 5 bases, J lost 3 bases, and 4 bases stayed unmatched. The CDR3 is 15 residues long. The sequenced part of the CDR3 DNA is TGTGCCAGCAGCAAGACTAGCGGGGGAAAAGAGACC. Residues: CASSKTSGGKET. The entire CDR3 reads CASSKTSGGKETQYF.

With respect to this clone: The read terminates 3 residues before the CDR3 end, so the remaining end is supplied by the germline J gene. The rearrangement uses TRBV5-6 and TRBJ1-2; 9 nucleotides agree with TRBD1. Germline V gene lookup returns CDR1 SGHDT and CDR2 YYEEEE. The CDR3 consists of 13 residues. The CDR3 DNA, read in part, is TGTGCCAGCAGCTGGGGACAGGGTTTAGGC. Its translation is CASSWGQGLG. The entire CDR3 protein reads CASSWGQGLGYTF.

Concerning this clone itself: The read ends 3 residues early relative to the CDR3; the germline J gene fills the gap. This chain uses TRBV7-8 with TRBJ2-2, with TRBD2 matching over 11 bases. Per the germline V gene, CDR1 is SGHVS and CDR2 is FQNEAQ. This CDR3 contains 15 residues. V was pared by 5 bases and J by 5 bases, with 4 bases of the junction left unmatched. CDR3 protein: CASSVTSGSTGELFF. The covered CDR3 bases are TGTGCCAGCAGCGTCACTAGCGGGAGTACCGGGGAG.

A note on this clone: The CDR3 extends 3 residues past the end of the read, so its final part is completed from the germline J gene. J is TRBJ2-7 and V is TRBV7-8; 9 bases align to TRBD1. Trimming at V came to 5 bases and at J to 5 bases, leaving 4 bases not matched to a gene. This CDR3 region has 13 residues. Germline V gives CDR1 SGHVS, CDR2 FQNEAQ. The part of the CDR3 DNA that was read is TGTGCCAGCAGCACCGGGACAGGGAACGAG. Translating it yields CASSTGTGNE. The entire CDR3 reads CASSTGTGNEQYF.